This T cell receptor (beta chain) emerged from a study of control samples from healthy donors and cancer patients. Generated by immunoSEQ multiplex PCR, the TCRdb table keeps only in-frame clones and is missing some. The sample holds 100,000 to 150,000 clones, 85% to 95% seen once. The source of this sequence is a man of 80 years or more with head and neck cancer. Sequencing used PBMCs.

CDR3 sequence (DNA): TGTGCCAGCAGCTTACGAGTTACGCCCACCGGGCACTCCTACGAGCAGTACTTC. Its translation: CASSLRVTPTGHSYEQYF. The V call is TRBV11-2, the J call TRBJ2-7; D ambiguous. The V end lost 2 bases, the J end lost 0 bases, and 20 bases lay between the germline ends. Germline CDR1 SGHAT, CDR2 FQNNGV. CDR3 length equals 18 residues.